This is a list of T cell receptor beta chains from one sample in a study of T cells in Graves' hyperthyroidism and ophthalmopathy. TCRdb recomputed calls from the multiplex PCR reads with MiXCR, one row per CDR3 protein. Among 140,000 or so distinct CDR3 sequences, 22% were seen once, and the ten largest hold 60% to 70%. The sequencing sample was made of blood. These receptors were taken from a woman aged 45-60 years with Graves' hyperthyroidism that later progressed to Graves' ophthalmopathy. Both conserved end residues are part of each CDR3. D genes are given only for firm matches. Expanded clones get a size class; other rows say once, few or many, or leave the size out.

>TRBJ2-7|many|TRBD1|TRBV27
TGTGCCAGCAGTTTATCCTCGGGACAGGCCTACGAGCAGTACTTC
CASSLSSGQAYEQYF
>TRBJ2-5|many|.|TRBV7-8
TGTGCCAGCAGAGAACCAGGACAGCAAGAGACCCAGTACTTC
CASREPGQQETQYF
>TRBJ2-3|many|.|TRBV20-1
TGCAGTGCTAGGAACCCACTAGGACCCACGGATACGCAGTATTTT
CSARNPLGPTDTQYF
>TRBJ2-5|few|.|TRBV5-1
TGCGCCAGCAGCTTTGACAAGCAAGAGACCCAGTACTTC
CASSFDKQETQYF
>TRBJ2-5|.|.|TRBV28
TGTGCCAGCAGTCCAGCGGAGGCCGAGGAGACCCAGTACTTC
CASSPAEAEETQYF
>TRBJ1-1|many|.|TRBV6-1
TGTGCCAGCAGTTCGACACCGGGACGGAACACTGAAGCTTTCTTT
CASSSTPGRNTEAFF
>TRBJ2-1|.|.|TRBV11-1
TGTGCCAGCAGCCACTACCACCTCTCGCAGGGGAGCAATGAGCAGTTCTTC
CASSHYHLSQGSNEQFF
>TRBJ2-3|few|.|TRBV5-1
TGCGCCAGCAGCCTGCTAGGGACGGGGGATGCGCAGTATTTT
CASSLLGTGDAQYF
>TRBJ1-1|many|TRBD1|TRBV7-2
TGTGCCAGCAGCTTGAATAGGGGGCAGGAAGCTTTCTTT
CASSLNRGQEAFF
>TRBJ2-7|many|TRBD1|TRBV3-1
TGTGCCAGCAGCCAAGCAAACGACAGGGCTCGGGAGCAGTACTTC
CASSQANDRAREQYF
>TRBJ2-5|.|.|TRBV7-9
TGTGCCAGCAGCTTAGTTATTTCGGCGGCTCAAGAGACCCAGTACTTC
CASSLVISAAQETQYF
>TRBJ2-5|many|TRBD2|TRBV28
TGTGCCAGCAGCCCCTTACTAGCGGGAGGTCGTGAGACCCAGTACTTC
CASSPLLAGGRETQYF
>TRBJ2-5|once|.|TRBV7-9
TGTGCCAGCAGCTTAGTGGCAGGAGGAGAGACCCAGTACTTC
CASSLVAGGETQYF